The source of this TCR beta chain is a study of OX40 agonist ivuxolimab in advanced cancers. Study details: Patients received ivuxolimab, an intravenous treatment, every 2 weeks at 0.01 to 10 mg/kg.

Only in-frame clones appear in the TCRdb table, and some are missing; sequencing was by immunoSEQ multiplex PCR. This table holds 96,000 or so clones, about 80% found once. Losses at the gene ends were 3 bases for V and 0 bases for J; bases not matched to a gene: 3. The length of the CDR3 is 15 residues. Germline V gene sequence: CDR1 SGHRS, CDR2 YFSETQ. The source is an adult with an advanced solid tumor such as melanoma, head and neck, liver or kidney cancer. The sequenced sample was CD4+ or CD8+ T cells sorted from blood, obtained in a trial of the OX40 agonist ivuxolimab. The gene calls are TRBV5-1 and TRBJ2-3; 8 bases are a match to TRBD1. CDR3 in DNA: TGCGCCAGCAGCTCCACAGGGGGTAGCACAGATACGCAGTATTTT. It is translated as CASSSTGGSTDTQYF.